One T cell receptor (beta chain) is described in this entry. Its antigen is undetermined. The assay that was used to sequence DNA from cultured CD4+ T cells was the Oncomine TCR Beta short-read assay. TCRdb redid the calling of the PCR reads with MiXCR, one entry per CDR3 protein. The sample records about 20,000 distinct CDR3 sequences, 45% to 60% being singletons. This sample is drawn from a study of vaccination and CD4 T cells after COVID-19. Study summary: Every culture used as a control got a CEFX pool, an HIV-1 Nef pool, or no peptide.

This CDR3 is 15 amino acids long. CDR1 and CDR2 (germline): LNHDA, SQIVND (reference sequence). V dropped 1 base and J dropped 2; count of bases not matched to a gene: 4. Points from the study as a whole: Sampling was limited to relatively few convalescent patients, with no early post-infection timepoints studied.

Treatment of the sample: approximately 9-day PBMC culture with coronavirus spike peptide pools or control peptides (ViraFEST assay). TCRs were sequenced by ViraFEST after antigen-specific T cells had been expanded with peptide pools. This receptor was identified in a human donor who had recovered from COVID-19. Sequenced sample: CD4+ T cells from blood, cultured in vitro. The chain couples TRBV19 to TRBJ1-2; 7 bases line up with TRBD1. DNA of the CDR3: TGTGCCAGTAGTATAGGTGACAGGGTAAACTATGGCTACACCTTC. As protein: CASSIGDRVNYGYTF.